This T cell receptor beta chain is from a study of PD-1 blockade in classical Hodgkin lymphoma. The protocol was immunoSEQ multiplex PCR, while the TCRdb copy is restricted to in-frame clones and leaves out a portion. The repertoire includes 45,000 to 60,000 clones, 65% to 85% of them detected once, and roughly 16% sits in the top ten. CDR1 is SNHLY, CDR2 FYNNEI, per germline. V was trimmed by 7 bases and J by 2 bases, leaving 12 bases between them. The CDR3 is made up of 14 amino acids. Every single patient, without exception, relapsed after autologous stem cell transplantation, and brentuximab vedotin exposure varied.

V and J are TRBV2 and TRBJ1-5; no firm D call. The TCR comes from a human donor with classical Hodgkin lymphoma. The sample here was peripheral blood mononuclear cells (PBMCs), taken at baseline. The CDR3 spells CASTEGLGNQPQHF. Here the CDR3 DNA reads TGTGCCAGCACAGAGGGTCTGGGCAATCAGCCCCAGCATTTT.